A selection of T cell receptor beta chains follows, all from one sample in a study of OX40 agonist ivuxolimab in advanced cancers. Assay used: immunoSEQ multiplex PCR; TCRdb lists only in-frame clones, some missing. The sample consists of 85,000 to 90,000 clones, about 94% of them appearing once. Sequencing used CD4+ or CD8+ T cells sorted from blood, obtained in a trial of the OX40 agonist ivuxolimab. Receptors originate from an adult with an advanced solid tumor such as melanoma, head and neck, liver or kidney cancer. The CDR3 runs from the conserved cysteine through the conserved F or W. Fields, in order: D gene, J gene, V gene, clone size, CDR3 protein, CDR3 DNA. D genes are given only for firm matches. Rows give clone size only sometimes, using once, few, many, or a class for an expanded clone.

d_gene: NA; j_gene: TRBJ2-3; v_gene: TRBV2; abundance: NA; CDR3aa: CASSEDGAGLTDTQYF; CDR3nt: TGTGCCAGCAGTGAAGACGGGGCTGGCCTGACAGATACGCAGTATTTT
d_gene: TRBD1; j_gene: TRBJ2-1; v_gene: TRBV7-2; abundance: NA; CDR3aa: CASSLTGTGGGEQFF; CDR3nt: TGTGCCAGCAGCTTAACAGGGACAGGGGGCGGTGAGCAGTTCTTC
d_gene: NA; j_gene: TRBJ1-5; v_gene: TRBV4-1; abundance: NA; CDR3aa: CASSQDKRGASNQPQHF; CDR3nt: TGCGCCAGCAGCCAGGACAAACGGGGGGCAAGCAATCAGCCCCAGCATTTT
d_gene: TRBD1; j_gene: TRBJ2-5; v_gene: TRBV28; abundance: NA; CDR3aa: CASRQDRGKGETQYF; CDR3nt: TGTGCCAGCAGGCAAGACAGGGGGAAAGGAGAGACCCAGTACTTC
d_gene: NA; j_gene: TRBJ2-7; v_gene: TRBV28; abundance: NA; CDR3aa: CASTSDSSYEQYF; CDR3nt: TGTGCCAGCACCTCGGACTCCTCCTACGAGCAGTACTTC
d_gene: NA; j_gene: TRBJ2-7; v_gene: TRBV7-7; abundance: few; CDR3aa: CASSLAEGDSYEQYF; CDR3nt: TGTGCTAGCAGCTTAGCGGAGGGGGACTCCTACGAGCAGTACTTC
d_gene: TRBD1; j_gene: TRBJ1-2; v_gene: TRBV7-2; abundance: NA; CDR3aa: CASSLLTGTGDGYTF; CDR3nt: TGTGCCAGCAGCCTCCTTACCGGGACAGGGGATGGCTACACCTTC
d_gene: NA; j_gene: TRBJ2-4; v_gene: TRBV30; abundance: NA; CDR3aa: CAWSTPSGIQYF; CDR3nt: TGTGCCTGGAGCACCCCCTCTGGCATTCAGTACTTC
d_gene: NA; j_gene: TRBJ2-3; v_gene: TRBV5-1; abundance: NA; CDR3aa: CASSLDGAGTDTQYF; CDR3nt: TGCGCCAGCAGCTTGGATGGGGCTGGCACAGATACGCAGTATTTT
d_gene: NA; j_gene: TRBJ2-4; v_gene: TRBV5-8; abundance: NA; CDR3aa: CASSLEGAKNIQYF; CDR3nt: TGTGCCAGCAGCCTGGAGGGCGCAAAAAACATTCAGTACTTC
d_gene: TRBD2; j_gene: TRBJ2-7; v_gene: TRBV11-3; abundance: NA; CDR3aa: CASKIGEGVDEQYF; CDR3nt: TGTGCCAGCAAAATAGGGGAGGGAGTCGACGAGCAGTACTTC
d_gene: NA; j_gene: TRBJ2-7; v_gene: TRBV6-1; abundance: NA; CDR3aa: CASSSLATVSYEQYF; CDR3nt: TGTGCCAGCAGTTCGCTAGCGACCGTCTCCTACGAGCAGTACTTC
d_gene: NA; j_gene: TRBJ1-5; v_gene: TRBV19; abundance: NA; CDR3aa: CASSPVGGNQPQHF; CDR3nt: TGTGCCAGTAGTCCGGTCGGTGGCAATCAGCCCCAGCATTTT
d_gene: NA; j_gene: TRBJ2-3; v_gene: TRBV29-1; abundance: NA; CDR3aa: CSVETGASTDTQYF; CDR3nt: TGCAGCGTCGAAACAGGCGCTAGCACAGATACGCAGTATTTT
d_gene: TRBD1; j_gene: TRBJ2-1; v_gene: TRBV9; abundance: once; CDR3aa: CASSAGQPRNHNEQFF; CDR3nt: TGTGCCAGCAGCGCGGGACAGCCCAGAAACCACAATGAGCAGTTCTTC
d_gene: NA; j_gene: TRBJ2-6; v_gene: TRBV5-8; abundance: NA; CDR3aa: CASSRGPLSSGANVLTF; CDR3nt: TGCGCCAGCAGCCGAGGTCCGCTGAGCTCTGGGGCCAACGTCCTGACTTTC
d_gene: NA; j_gene: TRBJ2-7; v_gene: TRBV5-5; abundance: NA; CDR3aa: CASSFAGGTYEQYF; CDR3nt: TGTGCCAGCAGCTTCGCAGGGGGGACCTACGAGCAGTACTTC
d_gene: TRBD2; j_gene: TRBJ2-7; v_gene: TRBV9; abundance: NA; CDR3aa: CASSVGSSGTYEQYF; CDR3nt: TGTGCCAGCAGCGTAGGTTCTAGCGGGACCTACGAGCAGTACTTC
d_gene: TRBD1; j_gene: TRBJ1-1; v_gene: TRBV2; abundance: few; CDR3aa: CASSEQGGNTEAFF; CDR3nt: TGTGCCAGCAGCGAACAGGGGGGAAACACTGAAGCTTTCTTT
d_gene: TRBD1; j_gene: TRBJ1-1; v_gene: TRBV28; abundance: NA; CDR3aa: CASSRTGAMNTEAFF; CDR3nt: TGTGCCAGCAGTAGGACAGGAGCCATGAACACTGAAGCTTTCTTT
d_gene: NA; j_gene: TRBJ2-5; v_gene: TRBV7-9; abundance: NA; CDR3aa: CASSLVQQETQYF; CDR3nt: TGTGCCAGCAGCTTAGTACAGCAAGAGACCCAGTACTTC
d_gene: TRBD1; j_gene: TRBJ2-1; v_gene: TRBV19; abundance: once; CDR3aa: CASSNTGVGYNEQFF; CDR3nt: TGTGCCAGTAGCAATACAGGGGTTGGCTACAATGAGCAGTTCTTC
d_gene: NA; j_gene: TRBJ1-3; v_gene: TRBV7-8; abundance: NA; CDR3aa: CASSLGVSSGNTIYF; CDR3nt: TGTGCCAGCAGCTTAGGAGTGAGCTCTGGAAACACCATATATTTT
d_gene: TRBD1; j_gene: TRBJ2-7; v_gene: TRBV23-1; abundance: NA; CDR3aa: CASSQHRDRDYEQYF; CDR3nt: TGCGCCAGCAGTCAACACCGGGACAGGGACTACGAGCAGTACTTC
d_gene: NA; j_gene: TRBJ1-1; v_gene: TRBV7-9; abundance: few; CDR3aa: CASSLGLEGTEAFF; CDR3nt: TGTGCCAGCAGCTTAGGACTTGAAGGCACTGAAGCTTTCTTT
d_gene: NA; j_gene: TRBJ1-1; v_gene: TRBV5-4; abundance: few; CDR3aa: CCVGRQEAFF; CDR3nt: TGCTGCGTTGGGCGGCAAGAAGCTTTCTTT
d_gene: NA; j_gene: TRBJ2-5; v_gene: TRBV5-1; abundance: NA; CDR3aa: CASSPFTGFQETQYF; CDR3nt: TGCGCCAGCAGCCCATTCACAGGGTTCCAAGAGACCCAGTACTTC
d_gene: NA; j_gene: TRBJ2-7; v_gene: TRBV6-1; abundance: NA; CDR3aa: CATLRERGAGYEQYF; CDR3nt: TGTGCCACTTTACGGGAAAGGGGGGCCGGGTACGAGCAGTACTTC
d_gene: TRBD1; j_gene: TRBJ2-7; v_gene: TRBV29-1; abundance: NA; CDR3aa: CSVESQGAREQYF; CDR3nt: TGCAGCGTTGAATCGCAGGGGGCCCGTGAGCAGTACTTC
d_gene: NA; j_gene: TRBJ2-3; v_gene: TRBV9; abundance: NA; CDR3aa: CASGGVSTDTQYF; CDR3nt: TGTGCCAGCGGAGGGGTTAGCACAGATACGCAGTATTTT
d_gene: TRBD2; j_gene: TRBJ2-1; v_gene: TRBV5-4; abundance: NA; CDR3aa: CASSFRLAGGNEQFF; CDR3nt: TGTGCCAGCAGCTTTCGCCTAGCGGGAGGGAATGAGCAGTTCTTC
d_gene: NA; j_gene: TRBJ2-5; v_gene: TRBV5-3; abundance: NA; CDR3aa: CARSRDHSWSQYF; CDR3nt: TGTGCCAGAAGCCGGGACCACAGCTGGTCCCAGTACTTC
d_gene: NA; j_gene: TRBJ2-7; v_gene: TRBV4-3; abundance: NA; CDR3aa: CASSQDPGVSYEQYF; CDR3nt: TGCGCCAGCAGCCAAGATCCCGGGGTTTCCTACGAGCAGTACTTC
d_gene: TRBD1; j_gene: TRBJ2-4; v_gene: TRBV6-1; abundance: NA; CDR3aa: CASSDAGGDSWIQYF; CDR3nt: TGTGCCAGCAGTGATGCAGGGGGCGATAGTTGGATTCAGTACTTC
d_gene: NA; j_gene: TRBJ1-5; v_gene: TRBV19; abundance: NA; CDR3aa: CATSGAGKPQHF; CDR3nt: TGTGCCACCTCAGGGGCGGGAAAGCCCCAGCATTTT
d_gene: NA; j_gene: TRBJ2-3; v_gene: TRBV6-5; abundance: NA; CDR3aa: CASSGLGRTTDTQYF; CDR3nt: TGTGCCAGCAGCGGACTGGGGAGGACCACAGATACGCAGTATTTT
d_gene: NA; j_gene: TRBJ2-2; v_gene: TRBV11-2; abundance: NA; CDR3aa: CASSLVRTVKLTGELFF; CDR3nt: TGTGCCAGCAGCTTAGTCAGGACCGTGAAACTCACCGGGGAGCTGTTTTTT
d_gene: TRBD1; j_gene: TRBJ1-4; v_gene: TRBV6-5; abundance: NA; CDR3aa: CASSFHRGRVEKLFF; CDR3nt: TGTGCCAGCAGTTTTCACAGGGGGCGCGTCGAAAAACTGTTTTTT
d_gene: TRBD2; j_gene: TRBJ2-7; v_gene: TRBV5-5; abundance: NA; CDR3aa: CASSLALPLAGGPSEQYF; CDR3nt: TGTGCCAGCAGCTTGGCCCTCCCCTTAGCGGGAGGGCCTAGTGAGCAGTACTTC
d_gene: NA; j_gene: TRBJ2-7; v_gene: TRBV6-7; abundance: few; CDR3aa: CASSKGYEQYF; CDR3nt: TGTGCCAGCAGTAAAGGTTACGAGCAGTACTTC
d_gene: TRBD2; j_gene: TRBJ2-1; v_gene: TRBV18; abundance: NA; CDR3aa: CASSPYSGLAGEQFF; CDR3nt: TGTGCCAGCTCGCCCTACTCGGGACTAGCGGGAGAGCAGTTCTTC
d_gene: TRBD2; j_gene: TRBJ2-7; v_gene: TRBV7-2; abundance: NA; CDR3aa: CASSLALATYEQYF; CDR3nt: TGTGCCAGCAGCTTAGCACTAGCGACTTACGAGCAGTACTTC
d_gene: NA; j_gene: TRBJ2-1; v_gene: TRBV28; abundance: NA; CDR3aa: CASSLSLRGNEQFF; CDR3nt: TGTGCCAGCAGTTTGTCCTTACGGGGGAATGAGCAGTTCTTC
d_gene: NA; j_gene: TRBJ2-5; v_gene: TRBV7-2; abundance: once; CDR3aa: CASSLAGLKETQYF; CDR3nt: TGTGCCAGCAGCTTAGCGGGCTTAAAAGAGACCCAGTACTTC
d_gene: NA; j_gene: TRBJ1-5; v_gene: TRBV18; abundance: NA; CDR3aa: CASSRMGGGNQPQHF; CDR3nt: TGTGCCAGCTCACGGATGGGGGGCGGCAATCAGCCCCAGCATTTT
d_gene: NA; j_gene: TRBJ1-5; v_gene: TRBV7-2; abundance: few; CDR3aa: CASSLAYGPNQPQHF; CDR3nt: TGTGCCAGCAGCTTAGCGTACGGCCCCAATCAGCCCCAGCATTTT
d_gene: NA; j_gene: TRBJ1-2; v_gene: TRBV11-2; abundance: NA; CDR3aa: CASSLDRDGYTF; CDR3nt: TGTGCCAGCAGCTTAGACAGGGACGGCTACACCTTC
d_gene: TRBD2; j_gene: TRBJ2-2; v_gene: TRBV10-1; abundance: NA; CDR3aa: CASSELAGGSGELFF; CDR3nt: TGCGCCAGCAGTGAACTAGCGGGAGGGTCCGGGGAGCTGTTTTTT
d_gene: NA; j_gene: TRBJ2-5; v_gene: TRBV7-9; abundance: once; CDR3aa: CASSQKETQYF; CDR3nt: TGTGCCAGCAGCCAGAAAGAGACCCAGTACTTC
d_gene: TRBD2; j_gene: TRBJ2-1; v_gene: TRBV5-1; abundance: NA; CDR3aa: CASSLGGSYNEQFF; CDR3nt: TGCGCCAGCAGCTTGGGCGGGAGTTACAATGAGCAGTTCTTC
d_gene: NA; j_gene: TRBJ1-1; v_gene: TRBV5-1; abundance: NA; CDR3aa: CASSLETGNTEAFF; CDR3nt: TGCGCCAGCAGCTTGGAGACAGGGAACACTGAAGCTTTCTTT
d_gene: TRBD1; j_gene: TRBJ2-3; v_gene: TRBV5-1; abundance: NA; CDR3aa: CASRGEGAPTDTQYF; CDR3nt: TGCGCCAGCAGGGGTGAGGGGGCTCCCACAGATACGCAGTATTTT
d_gene: NA; j_gene: TRBJ2-3; v_gene: TRBV15; abundance: once; CDR3aa: CATSRDRADPMRYF; CDR3nt: TGTGCCACCAGCAGAGATCGCGCGGACCCAATGAGATATTTT
d_gene: NA; j_gene: TRBJ2-7; v_gene: TRBV6-1; abundance: NA; CDR3aa: CASIAGSSYEQYF; CDR3nt: TGTGCCAGCATCGCGGGGAGCTCCTACGAGCAGTACTTC
d_gene: TRBD2; j_gene: TRBJ2-1; v_gene: TRBV5-1; abundance: NA; CDR3aa: CASSLEGLAGDYEQFF; CDR3nt: TGCGCCAGCAGCTTGGAGGGACTAGCGGGGGATTATGAGCAGTTCTTC